What follows are 28 T cell receptor beta chains derived from one specimen sequenced in a study of CD8+CD57+ T cells in acquired aplastic anemia. The use of genomic DNA as template underpinned the TCR beta VDJ and CDR3 profiling. Each CDR3 protein is one row after TCRdb ran MiXCR on the reads. The table records around 400,000 distinct CDR3 sequences, roughly 68% of them present only once. The specimen sequenced was sorted CD4+, CD8+, or CD8+CD57+ T cells (not recorded which) from PBMCs. The receptors shown here come from a human donor in good health, serving as a control.

On this clonotype itself: An end of the junction differs from the germline gene, which may be a read error. The gene calls are TRBV10-3 and TRBJ1-5, with D unresolved. This CDR3 has 12 residues. In germline, CDR1 is ENHRY, CDR2 SYGVKD. The CDR3 region has the DNA TGTGCCAGCAGTTACACGGGACAGCCCCAGCATTTT. Translating gives CASSYTGQPQHF.

This clonotype showed up many times. The chain recombines TRBV6-6 with TRBJ2-7; tentatively, D is TRBD1 or TRBD2 (5 bases each). The CDR3 runs 13 residues. The ends were cut back, 8 bases at V and 1 base at J, with 12 bases in the middle. Germline CDR1 is MNHNY and CDR2 is SVGAGI (reference sequence). The CDR3 region has the DNA TGTGCCAGCGGGAGACAGTTATCCTACGAGCAGTACTTC. Encoded protein: CASGRQLSYEQYF.

The chain recombines TRBV7-2 with TRBJ1-2, with D unresolved. This CDR3 spans 15 amino acids. The V end was cut by 3 bases, the J end by 14 bases, with 25 bases between. Germline CDR1 SGHTA, CDR2 FQGNSA. In DNA, the CDR3 is TGTGCCAGCAGCTTCGCGCTGAACACTGAAGCTTTCTTTACCTTC. Its translation: CASSFALNTEAFFTF.

This clonotype was observed a single time. This rearrangement joins TRBV9 to TRBJ2-3; tentatively, D is TRBD1 or TRBD2 (5 bases each). This CDR3 is built from 13 residues. Trimming pared 3 bases from V and 6 bases from J, leaving 11 bases between. The germline CDR1 and CDR2 sequences are SGDLS and YYNGEE. DNA of the CDR3: TGTGCCAGCAGCGCTCAGTGGGGGGATACGCAGTATTTT. Translated: CASSAQWGDTQYF.

CDR3: CASSLLAVDEQFF. CDR3 DNA sequence: TGTGCCAGCAGTTTACTAGCTGTCGATGAGCAGTTCTTC. This rearrangement joins TRBV12-3 or TRBV12-4 to TRBJ2-1; a weak D match, TRBD2 (5 bases). The V end was cut by 2 bases, the J end by 8 bases, with 10 bases between. CDR3 length: 13 residues.

The chain combines TRBV19 with TRBJ2-3; D not certain. The CDR3 is 16 residues long. Germline CDR1 and CDR2: LNHDA and SQIVND (reference sequence). Trimming removed 3 bases from V and 0 bases from J, with 13 bases in between. This chain's CDR3 is CASSIRRSTSTDTQYF. The CDR3 DNA reads as TGTGCCAGTAGTATTAGGAGAAGCACTAGCACAGATACGCAGTATTTT.

This sequence joins TRBV5-4 and TRBJ2-7, with TRBD1 identical over 11 bases. The V gene's germline CDR1 is SGHNT and CDR2 YYREEE (reference sequence). V was clipped by 1 base and J by 2 bases; unmatched bases: 2. This CDR3 spans 15 amino acids. CDR3 nucleotides: TGTGCCAGCAGCTTGTGGACAGGGGGCGCCTACGAGCAGTACTTC. Protein sequence: CASSLWTGGAYEQYF.

As regards this clonotype: A single base separates this from a much larger clone, so it may be a read error. The chain links TRBV12-3 or TRBV12-4 to TRBJ1-1; D gene ambiguous. The CDR3 totals 14 residues. CDR3: CASSVAELNAEAFF. In DNA form, the CDR3 reads TGTGCCAGCAGTGTCGCCGAACTGAACGCTGAAGCTTTCTTT.

The chain couples TRBV7-8 to TRBJ1-5; 7 bases are shared with TRBD1. The CDR3 loop spans 16 amino acids. The germline V gene encodes CDR1 SGHVS and CDR2 FQNEAQ. V shed 3 bases, J shed 1 base, and the junction held 6 bases outside the gene matches. In DNA form, the CDR3 reads TGTGCCAGCAGCTTCTCGTCCAGGGGGAGCAATCAGCCCCAGCATTTT. Amino acids: CASSFSSRGSNQPQHF.

The chain has TRBV29-1 and TRBJ1-2; TRBD1 aligns across 8 bases. The CDR3 runs to 12 residues. Germline V gives CDR1 SQVTM, CDR2 ANQGSEA. The ends lost 1 base at V and 8 bases at J; junction bases unmatched: 3. The CDR3 here is CSVEGRGQGYTF. DNA of the CDR3: TGCAGCGTTGAAGGCAGGGGGCAAGGCTACACCTTC.

The rearrangement uses TRBV12-3 or TRBV12-4 and TRBJ1-4, with 7 bases that match TRBD1. The V segment lost 6 bases and the J segment 3 bases; nucleotides outside the gene matches: 7. CDR3 length: 15 amino acids. The CDR3 coding sequence is TGTGCCAGCAGGCACAGGGGAAAAGCTAATGAAAAACTGTTTTTT. Its translation is CASRHRGKANEKLFF.

About this clonotype itself: The junction does not match germline at one end; this may be a read error. The chain combines TRBV5-1 with TRBJ2-1, with TRBD2 as a possible D gene (5 bases). Germline loops: CDR1 SGHRS, CDR2 YFSETQ. The CDR3 contains 17 residues. Written as DNA, the CDR3 is TGTGCCAGCAGCGGCGACCCGGGGATGAGCTCCTACAATGAGCAGTTCTTC. Its protein is CASSGDPGMSSYNEQFF.

Worth noting for this clonotype: The conserved closing phenylalanine or tryptophan is absent in this CDR3, likely reflecting a read error. Because the CDR3's place on the DNA is in doubt, the DNA is left out and the CDR3 is given as listed by TCRdb. The rearrangement links TRBV2 to TRBJ1-1; the table's D call, TRBD1, has no DNA check behind it. Per germline, CDR1 SNHLY and CDR2 FYNNEI. The CDR3 numbers 16 amino acids, ends counted. CDR3 sequence: CASSGQGAQGYTVGSG.

The chain is built from TRBV6-4 and TRBJ1-2; D may be TRBD1 (6 bases). V was pared by 6 bases and J by 2 bases, with 10 bases between. CDR1 and CDR2 from the germline V gene are MRHNA and SNTAGT. The CDR3 contains 13 residues. The CDR3 DNA is TGTGCCAGCAGACCCGACAGGAACTATGGCTACACCTTC. It encodes CASRPDRNYGYTF.

There are a few counts of this clonotype. The gene calls are TRBV10-3 and TRBJ2-7, with 7 bases identical to TRBD2. CDR1 is ENHRY and CDR2 is SYGVKD in the germline V gene. The CDR3 has 15 residues. The junction had 6 bases not matched to a gene; V was cut back by 1 base and J by 3 bases. CDR3 DNA: TGTGCCATCAGTGAGTTGTCGCGGGGGTACTACGAGCAGTACTTC. Translation gives CAISELSRGYYEQYF.

About this clonotype: Mismatch with germline at one junction end may stem from a read error. The rearrangement uses TRBV7-2 and TRBJ1-5, with D possibly matching TRBD1 (6 bases). The germline V gene encodes CDR1 SGHTA and CDR2 FQGNSA. This CDR3 has 14 residues. The CDR3 region is CASGSGRAGGQETF. The CDR3 bases are TGTGCCAGCGGTTCGGGCCGCGCGGGGGGCCAAGAGACCTTT. The full variable domain, in which reference TRBV7-2 and TRBJ1-5 provide the parts outside the CDR3, is GAGVSQSPSNKVTEKGKDVELRCDPISGHTALYWYRQSLGQGLEFLIYFQGNSAPDKSGLPSDRFSAERTGGSVSTLTIQRTQQEDSAVYLCASGSGRAGGQETFGDGTRLSIL.

Many counts were recorded for this clonotype. The V call is TRBV19, the J call TRBJ2-1, with 12 bases aligning to TRBD1. V was pared by 5 bases and J by 7 bases, with 9 bases of the junction left unmatched. Germline V gene sequence: CDR1 LNHDA, CDR2 SQIVND (reference sequence). This CDR3 has 16 amino acids. The CDR3 is CASSGTGGGRPNEQFF. The CDR3 DNA reads as TGTGCCAGTAGTGGGACAGGGGGCGGGAGACCGAATGAGCAGTTCTTC. Looking up the rest from reference TRBV19 and TRBJ2-1 gives the full variable domain: DGGITQSPKYLFRKEGQNVTLSCEQNLNHDAMYWYRQDPGQGLRLIYYSQIVNDFQKGDIAEGYSVSREKKESFPLTVTSAQKNPTAFYLCASSGTGGGRPNEQFFGPGTRLTVL.

This clonotype has only a few counts. The J gene is TRBJ2-2, the V gene TRBV5-4; D may be TRBD1 (6 bases). Trimming stripped 0 bases from V and 3 bases from J, with 12 bases between. The germline gives CDR1 SGHNT, CDR2 YYREEE (reference sequence). This CDR3 has 16 residues. The CDR3 DNA reads as TGTGCCAGCAGCTTGGAATACAGGGCGGACACCGGGGAGCTGTTTTTT. Translated: CASSLEYRADTGELFF.

The rearrangement links TRBV18 to TRBJ1-5; no clear D. This CDR3 has 15 residues. V was cut by 2 bases and J by 1 base, with 9 bases left in between. Per germline, CDR1 KGHSH and CDR2 LQKENI. CDR3 DNA: TGTGCCAGCTCACCAAAAACCATAAGCAATCAGCCCCAGCATTTT. This sequence encodes CASSPKTISNQPQHF.

This sequence joins TRBV7-3 and TRBJ2-1; 9 bases fit TRBD2. CDR3 length: 15 amino acids. Germline CDR1 is SGHTA and CDR2 is FQGTGA. V lost 4 bases, J lost 3 bases, and 4 bases stayed unmatched. The chain's CDR3 is CASSSNSGGYNEQFF. DNA for the CDR3: TGTGCCAGCAGCTCAAATAGCGGGGGCTACAATGAGCAGTTCTTC.

With regard to this clonotype: The junction departs from germline at one end; a sequencing error may be responsible. This rearrangement joins TRBV5-1 to TRBJ1-6; D is unresolved. Germline V CDR1 and CDR2: SGHRS, YFSETQ. There are 14 residues in the CDR3. CDR3 amino acids: CASSLDHHSGPLHF. The CDR3 DNA reads as TGTGCCAGCAGCTTGGACCATCATTCTGGACCCCTCCACTTT.

As for this clonotype: Because the CDR3's place on the DNA is in doubt, the DNA is left out and the CDR3 is given as listed by TCRdb. The rearrangement uses TRBV15 and TRBJ1-2. The CDR3 is 13 amino acids in total, end residues counted. CDR1 LNHNV and CDR2 YYDKDF come from the germline V gene (reference sequence). The CDR3 loop reads CATSWEGVGGGTF.

Worth noting for this clonotype: This CDR3 fails to terminate in the conserved phenylalanine or tryptophan, so it likely reflects a read error. It is unclear where the CDR3 begins or ends on the DNA, so no DNA is shown, and the CDR3 is as TCRdb lists it. The chain recombines TRBV2 with TRBJ1-2. CDR1 SNHLY and CDR2 FYNNEI come from the germline V gene. With termini counted, the CDR3 has 16 amino acids. CDR3 in amino acids: CASSGAGPPLNYGYSC.

Comments on this clonotype: One end of the junction is discordant with germline, which a read error may explain. V gene TRBV7-7 combines with J gene TRBJ1-6; D gene unclear. Germline loops: CDR1 SSHAT, CDR2 FNYEAQ (reference sequence). There are 14 residues in the CDR3. CDR3 sequence: CATSGRSYNSHLHF. The CDR3 coding sequence is TGTGCCACCAGCGGGCGGTCCTATAATTCGCACCTCCACTTT.

On this clonotype: A read error may explain this, as a much larger clone is one base away. The CDR3 carries no conserved terminal phenylalanine or tryptophan, so it likely arises from a read error. The chain links TRBV6-5 to TRBJ1-1; D call uncertain. The CDR3 is made up of 12 amino acids. Trimming took 2 bases from V and 7 from J, leaving 8 bases between them. Germline V CDR1 and CDR2: MNHEY, SVGAGI. The CDR3 region has the DNA TGTGCCAGCAGTTACAGGGAGAGTGAAGCTTTCCTT. This translates into CASSYRESEAFL.

Note on this clonotype: A junction end diverges from the germline sequence, so it may reflect a read error. The chain carries TRBV7-2 and TRBJ2-7; 9 positions agree with TRBD2. This CDR3 has 18 residues. CDR1 and CDR2 (germline): SGHTA, FQGNSA. CDR3 coding DNA: TGCGCCAGCAGCCTTTCCTTACCGGGTCTAGCGGGGCGGTACGAGCAGTACTTC. It specifies CASSLSLPGLAGRYEQYF.

The V call is TRBV29-1, the J call TRBJ1-4; D not resolved. Trimming removed 7 bases at V and 12 bases at J, with 27 bases between. Germline V gene sequence: CDR1 SQVTM, CDR2 ANQGSEA. This CDR3 has 15 amino acids. CDR3 sequence reads: CSAASEIATNKELFF. CDR3 sequence (DNA): TGCAGCGCTGCCTCCGAAATAGCAACTAATAAAGAACTGTTTTTT.

This chain links TRBV15 with TRBJ2-7; weak D call: TRBD1 (5 bases). The CDR3 runs to 16 residues. The ends were cut back, 0 bases at V and 2 bases at J, with 14 bases in the middle. The V gene's germline CDR1 is LNHNV and CDR2 YYDKDF (reference sequence). CDR3 sequence (DNA): TGTGCCACCAGCAGAGAGGAACAGGCTAATACCTACGAGCAGTACTTC. Protein sequence: CATSREEQANTYEQYF.